This T cell receptor (beta chain) was recovered during a study of shared clonotypes between healthy human individuals. Findings and caveats of the study: Shared across several donors were 4% to 5% of the naive CD4 clonotypes. In general, naive subsets displayed greater estimated richness than memory subsets did.

A note on this clone: The antigen is undetermined. Within the sample, other DNA sequences also encode this same CDR3.

The CDR3 runs 13 residues. Germline assignment: CDR1 SGDLS and CDR2 YYNGEE. With 3 bases clipped from V and 3 bases from J, the junction kept 1 base outside the gene matches. The naive CD8 subset, CD45RO-negative cells positively selected for CCR7, excluded terminally differentiated effector memory CD45RA+ cells. Genomic DNA of each subset was evenly split across several immunoSEQ plates. Original analysis: In the immunoSEQ data, sequences were junction-only and lacked quality scores, so filtering differed. Repertoires were generated with immunoSEQ multiplex PCR, while TCRdb's copy carries only in-frame clones and drops some. For V, J and clone size, that table is used; D and trimming come from the DNA. The sample carries about 800,000 clones, roughly 96% recorded once.

Sequenced: naive CD8+ T cells sorted from blood. The chain combines TRBV9 with TRBJ2-7; TRBD2 matches 9 bases. The sequence was collected from a man aged 30 to 45 in good health. CDR3 nucleotides: TGTGCCAGCAGCGCGACTAGCGGCTACGAGCAGTACTTC. Translated: CASSATSGYEQYF.